This TCR beta chain was identified in a study of T cells after posttransplantation cyclophosphamide. Profiling relied on immunoSEQ multiplex PCR, and the TCRdb table lists in-frame clones only, not all of them. Among some 17,000 clones listed, approximately 78% were seen once. Study-level results: Skin or GI-infiltrating T cells shared few TRB sequences with blood. Recipient CMV seropositivity and CMV reactivation strongly tracked TRB clonality. Donor CD8+ memory clones often dominated recipient blood repertoires at later times.

Controls had myeloablative marrow grafts with methotrexate and calcineurin inhibitor, sampled at 1 year. V was cut by 8 bases and J by 0 bases, with 14 bases left in between. Germline V gene sequence: CDR1 LNHNV, CDR2 YYDKDF (reference sequence). The CDR3 totals 15 residues. In the case of this clone: No antigen is known for it.

The input for sequencing was PBMCs, taken approximately 64 weeks after allogeneic stem cell transplant with calcineurin inhibitor and methotrexate. This TCR derives from a male patient between 25 and 40 years old who received an allogeneic stem cell transplant from an unrelated donor, was CMV-positive, and had acute and chronic GVHD. A subset of T cells may come from the graft donor. The chain uses TRBV15 and TRBJ2-1, with TRBD1 as a possible D gene (6 bases). The DNA for the CDR3 is TGTGCCACCGGTGACAGGTTAAGCTCCTACAATGAGCAGTTCTTC. This translates into CATGDRLSSYNEQFF.